Below, 17 T cell receptor beta chains from the same sample are listed, as sequenced in a study of early T cells in non-severe SARS-CoV-2 infection. MiXCR, run by TCRdb on the 5' RACE reads, gives a single entry per CDR3 protein. The sample lists around 53,000 distinct CDR3 sequences, 7% to 8% seen once, with roughly 5.9% in the top ten. The sample comprised whole blood. The receptor source for this set is an adult who was a healthcare worker with PCR-confirmed SARS-CoV-2 infection or an uninfected control (not recorded which).

This clonotype was observed a few times. The CDR3 spells CASTLTGGLTEAFF. The DNA of the CDR3 is TGTGCCAGCACCCTGACAGGGGGCCTCACTGAAGCTTTCTTT. This chain links TRBV12-3 or TRBV12-4 with TRBJ1-1; TRBD1 agrees at 10 bases. The CDR3 is 14 amino acids. The junction had 6 bases not matched to a gene; V was cut back by 7 bases and J by 4 bases.

This clonotype was observed at least ten times. The rearrangement joins TRBV28 to TRBJ2-1; D possibly corresponds to TRBD1 (6 bases). Trimming left V 3 bases short and J 10 bases short, with 13 bases between. There are 13 residues in the CDR3. Looked up from germline, CDR1 is MDHEN and CDR2 is SYDVKM. The CDR3 here is CASSLGTGKEQFF. The CDR3 DNA reads TGTGCCAGCAGTTTGGGTACAGGGAAAGAGCAGTTCTTC.

In its sample, this clonotype was seen many times. This rearrangement joins TRBV4-3 to TRBJ2-2; 7 nucleotides match TRBD1. Germline CDR1 is LGHNA and CDR2 is YSLEER. V dropped 1 base and J dropped 0; count of bases not matched to a gene: 5. CDR3 length: 17 amino acids. As DNA, the CDR3 is TGCGCCAGCAGCCAAGTGCACGACAGGGCGAACACCGGGGAGCTGTTTTTT. Its protein is CASSQVHDRANTGELFF.

V and J are TRBV28 and TRBJ2-3; D not certain. The CDR3 covers 11 residues. Germline V lookup: CDR1 MDHEN, CDR2 SYDVKM. V was trimmed by 6 bases and J by 6 bases, leaving 7 bases between them. The CDR3, as DNA: TGTGCCAGCAGCACTCCGGATACGCAGTATTTT. Amino acids: CASSTPDTQYF.

The rearrangement uses TRBV12-3 or TRBV12-4 and TRBJ2-3; 9 bases fit TRBD1. The V segment lost 3 bases and the J segment 3 bases; nucleotides outside the gene matches: 4. This CDR3 is built from 15 residues. CDR3 bases: TGTGCCAGCAGTTTCACAGGGGGCGAGACAGATACGCAGTATTTT. Amino acids: CASSFTGGETDTQYF.

V and J are TRBV18 and TRBJ1-3; TRBD1 is a possible D gene (5 bases). Germline CDR1 and CDR2: KGHSH and LQKENI. The CDR3 has 15 amino acids. V lost 6 bases to trimming and J lost 0 bases, with 12 bases between them. CDR3 region: CASSLRTRSGNTIYF. CDR3 in DNA: TGTGCCAGCTCCCTTAGGACACGCTCTGGAAACACCATATATTTT.

V and J are TRBV15 and TRBJ2-3; 7 nucleotides match TRBD1. CDR1 is LNHNV, CDR2 YYDKDF, per germline (reference sequence). V trimming: 2 bases; J trimming: 2 bases; junction bases outside the gene matches: 7. The CDR3 is 16 residues long. For the CDR3, the DNA is TGTGCCACCAGCAGAAGTGGACAGGAGACCACAGATACGCAGTATTTT. It encodes CATSRSGQETTDTQYF.

This sequence joins TRBV7-9 and TRBJ2-7; D uncertain. Trimming took 2 bases from V and 2 from J, leaving 10 bases between them. The CDR3 runs 14 residues. Germline CDR1 reads SEHNR; CDR2 reads FQNEAQ (reference sequence). The CDR3 loop is CASSLRDLPYEQYF. For the CDR3, the DNA is TGTGCCAGCAGCTTACGCGACCTTCCCTACGAGCAGTACTTC.

In this sample, this clonotype turned up many times. The chain has TRBV12-3 or TRBV12-4 and TRBJ1-2, with a weak D call TRBD1 (5 bases). V was pared by 6 bases and J by 0 bases, with 14 bases between. CDR3 size: 15 residues. CDR3 in amino acids: CASSPGRSTNYGYTF. The CDR3 DNA reads as TGTGCCAGCAGCCCGGGACGCTCGACTAACTATGGCTACACCTTC.

This clonotype showed up many times. The chain is built from TRBV10-3 and TRBJ2-2, with 8 positions matching TRBD1. V shed 0 bases, J shed 5 bases, and the junction held 8 bases outside the gene matches. Germline V lookup: CDR1 ENHRY, CDR2 SYGVKD. The CDR3 is 17 amino acids. The CDR3 loop is CAISESIRTGRTGELFF. DNA of the CDR3: TGTGCCATCAGTGAGTCTATTCGGACAGGGCGGACCGGGGAGCTGTTTTTT.

Ten or more counts support this clonotype. The chain links TRBV30 to TRBJ1-5; no reliable D call. Looked up from germline, CDR1 is GTSNPN and CDR2 is SVGIG (reference sequence). V was shortened by 0 bases and J by 9 bases, with 9 bases between the two germline ends. The CDR3 covers 12 residues. This CDR3 is CAWSVEWGPQHF. The CDR3 DNA follows: TGTGCCTGGAGTGTAGAGTGGGGGCCCCAGCATTTT.

This clonotype was counted between two and nine times. This chain joins TRBV6-1 and TRBJ2-2, with 7 bases aligning to TRBD1. CDR3 length equals 12 residues. Trimming cost V 8 bases and J 5 bases; bases outside gene matches: 2. Germline V gene data show CDR1 as MNHNS and CDR2 as SASEGT. This CDR3 reads CASRQGTGELFF. In nucleotides, the CDR3 is TGTGCCAGCCGACAGGGTACCGGGGAGCTGTTTTTT.

The chain couples TRBV4-3 to TRBJ2-6; a weak D match, TRBD2 (6 bases). The V gene lost 0 bases and the J gene lost 3 bases, with 12 bases spanning the gap. The CDR3 sequence is 17 residues long. CDR1 is LGHNA, CDR2 YSLEER, per germline. CDR3 amino acids: CASSQDLGGSGANVLTF. CDR3 coding DNA: TGCGCCAGCAGCCAAGATCTAGGAGGGAGTGGGGCCAACGTCCTGACTTTC.

This rearrangement joins TRBV19 to TRBJ2-5; D tentatively reads TRBD1 or TRBD2 (5 bases each). The V end lost 5 bases, the J end lost 1 base, and 17 bases lay between the germline ends. The CDR3 sequence is 16 residues long. Germline loops: CDR1 LNHDA, CDR2 SQIVND (reference sequence). The CDR3 sequence is CASSGLGIGGQETQYF. The CDR3 nucleotides are TGTGCCAGTAGTGGTTTGGGGATTGGGGGCCAAGAGACCCAGTACTTC.

In this sample, this clonotype turned up many times. The V gene is TRBV12-3 or TRBV12-4, the J gene TRBJ2-7; tentatively, D is TRBD1 or TRBD2 (5 bases each). V was clipped by 3 bases and J by 2 bases, with 11 bases between them. This CDR3 has 14 residues. As DNA, the CDR3 is TGTGCCAGCAGTTTGAGGGGACGGACCTACGAGCAGTACTTC. Translation gives CASSLRGRTYEQYF.

There are a few counts of this clonotype. The chain employs TRBV7-9 and TRBJ1-4; weak D call: TRBD1 (6 bases). Trimming cost V 5 bases and J 0 bases, with 10 bases left between them. The germline gives CDR1 SEHNR, CDR2 FQNEAQ (reference sequence). CDR3 length: 15 amino acids. The CDR3 here is CASSVAGATNEKLFF. CDR3 bases: TGTGCCAGCAGCGTCGCAGGGGCAACTAATGAAAAACTGTTTTTT.

The sample holds one count of this clonotype. This chain connects TRBV5-1 to TRBJ2-3; TRBD2 aligns across 11 bases. This CDR3 is built from 16 residues. The V segment lost 5 bases and the J segment 3 bases; nucleotides outside the gene matches: 8. Germline V gives CDR1 SGHRS, CDR2 YFSETQ. CDR3 amino acids: CASRPLAGGGTDTQYF. The CDR3 DNA follows: TGCGCCAGCAGGCCCCTAGCGGGGGGCGGGACAGATACGCAGTATTTT.